What follows are 2 T cell receptor beta chains derived from one specimen sequenced in a study of identical twins. TCRdb passed the 5' RACE reads through MiXCR, listing each CDR3 protein once. The profile shows 1.5 million to 2 million distinct CDR3 sequences, about 30% of them singletons. Sequenced sample: cord blood. These receptors were obtained from a newborn girl in good health.

This clonotype has a handful of counts. The chain joins TRBV7-9 to TRBJ2-7; TRBD2 is a possible D gene (6 bases). CDR1 and CDR2 (germline): SEHNR, FQNEAQ (reference sequence). The V end was cut by 5 bases, the J end by 3 bases, with 17 bases between. The CDR3 covers 15 residues. This CDR3 is CASSPHLGRGYEQYF. In nucleotides, the CDR3 is TGTGCCAGCAGCCCTCATTTGGGGCGGGGCTACGAGCAGTACTTC.

The chain recombines TRBV24-1 with TRBJ2-3, with 9 bases that match TRBD2. V lost 7 bases, J lost 7 bases, and 8 bases stayed unmatched. Germline V gene data show CDR1 as KGHDR and CDR2 as SFDVKD. The CDR3 spans 14 residues. As DNA, the CDR3 is TGTGCCACCAGCCGTACTAGCGGGCCGTATACGCAGTATTTT. As protein: CATSRTSGPYTQYF.